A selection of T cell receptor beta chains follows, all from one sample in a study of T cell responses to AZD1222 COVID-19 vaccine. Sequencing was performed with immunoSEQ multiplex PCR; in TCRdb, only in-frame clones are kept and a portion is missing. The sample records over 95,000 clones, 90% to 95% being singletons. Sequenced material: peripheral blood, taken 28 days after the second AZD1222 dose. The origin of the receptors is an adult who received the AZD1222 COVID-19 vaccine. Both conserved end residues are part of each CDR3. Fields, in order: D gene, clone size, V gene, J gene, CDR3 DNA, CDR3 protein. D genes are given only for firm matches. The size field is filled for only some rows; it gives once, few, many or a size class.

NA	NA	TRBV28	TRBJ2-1	TGTGCCAGCAGTCCCGGCAGCAACAATGAGCAGTTCTTC	CASSPGSNNEQFF
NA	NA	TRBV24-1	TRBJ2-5	TGTGCCACCAGTGTTGGGGGTTGGGAGACCCAGTACTTC	CATSVGGWETQYF
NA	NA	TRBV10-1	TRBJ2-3	TGCGCCAGCAGTGACGGGGGCACAGATACGCAGTATTTT	CASSDGGTDTQYF
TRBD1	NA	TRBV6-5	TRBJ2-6	TGTGCCGGAGGACAGGGGGACTCTGGGGCCAACGTCCTGACTTTC	CAGGQGDSGANVLTF
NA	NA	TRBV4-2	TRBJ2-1	TGTGCCAGCAGCCCCGGATCAGCGGGCAACAATGAGCAGTTCTTC	CASSPGSAGNNEQFF
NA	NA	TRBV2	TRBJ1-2	TGTGCCAGCAGGCAGGGGAGCTCTAACTATGGCTACACCTTC	CASRQGSSNYGYTF
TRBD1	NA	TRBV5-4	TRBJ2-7	TGTGCCAGCAGCTTGGGGGGACAGAGCTCCTACGAGCAGTACTTC	CASSLGGQSSYEQYF
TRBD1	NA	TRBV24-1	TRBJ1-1	TGTGCCACCAGTGACCGGGACAGGAAGAACACTGAAGCTTTCTTT	CATSDRDRKNTEAFF
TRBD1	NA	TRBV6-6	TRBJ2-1	TGTGCCACTTCTCCGGGACAGGGTAAATTCTTC	CATSPGQGKFF
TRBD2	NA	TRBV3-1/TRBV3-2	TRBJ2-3	TGTGCCAGCAGCCTGGGACTAGCGGGGCGCACAGATACGCAGTATTTT	CASSLGLAGRTDTQYF
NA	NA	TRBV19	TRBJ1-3	TGTGCCAGTAGTAAATCGGGAGCCTTCTCTGGAAACACCATATATTTT	CASSKSGAFSGNTIYF
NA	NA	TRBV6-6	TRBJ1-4	TGTGCCAGCTCGAGGGGTGGAGGAGCGTGGGAAAAACTGTTTTTT	CASSRGGGAWEKLFF
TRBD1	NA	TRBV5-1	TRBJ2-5	TGCGCCAGCAGCGAAGGACAGGTAGGAGAGACCCAGTACTTC	CASSEGQVGETQYF
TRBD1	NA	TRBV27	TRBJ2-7	TGTGCCAGCAGTTTGTCGGGACAGGTCCGCGAGCAGTACTTC	CASSLSGQVREQYF
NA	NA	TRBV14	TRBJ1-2	TGTGCCAGCAGCCGCCGGGGGGTGGACTATGGCTACACCTTC	CASSRRGVDYGYTF
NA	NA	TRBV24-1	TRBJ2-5	TGTGCCACCAGTGATTTCAAAGAGACCCAGTACTTC	CATSDFKETQYF
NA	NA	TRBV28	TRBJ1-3	TGTGCCAGCAAGGGGGTGAGGGAAACGGTCTCTGGAAACACCATATATTTT	CASKGVRETVSGNTIYF
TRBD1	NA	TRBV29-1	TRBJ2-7	TGCAGCGGACAGGGGACCTACGAGCAGTACTTC	CSGQGTYEQYF
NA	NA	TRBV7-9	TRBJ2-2	TGTGCCAGCAGCTTACGCAGGGTAAACACCGGGGAGCTGTTTTTT	CASSLRRVNTGELFF
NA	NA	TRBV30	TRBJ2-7	TGTGCCTGGAGTGCGGGCGGATACGAGCAGTACTTC	CAWSAGGYEQYF
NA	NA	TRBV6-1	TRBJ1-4	TGTGCCAGCAGTGAAGTGGGTAGGGCTAATGAAAAACTGTTTTTT	CASSEVGRANEKLFF
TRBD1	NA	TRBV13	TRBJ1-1	TGTGCCAGCAGCTTCCCTGACAGGGCTGAAGCTTTCTTT	CASSFPDRAEAFF
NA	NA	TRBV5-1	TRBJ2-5	TGCGCCAGCAGTACCGGGACCGCTACTCAAGAGACCCAGTACTTC	CASSTGTATQETQYF
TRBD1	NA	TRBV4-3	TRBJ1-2	TGCGCCAGCAGAAGACAGGGCAGCTATGGCTACACCTTC	CASRRQGSYGYTF
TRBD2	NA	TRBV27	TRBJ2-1	TGTGCCAGCAGTCCAGGGACTAGCGCGGTGAGCTCCTACAATGAGCAGTTCTTC	CASSPGTSAVSSYNEQFF
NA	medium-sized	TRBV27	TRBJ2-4	TGTGCCAGCAGTTTAGGTAGCGCGGGAAACATTCAGTACTTC	CASSLGSAGNIQYF
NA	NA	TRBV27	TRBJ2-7	TGTGCCAGCAGCCTGACTAGCTCCTACGAGCAGTACTTC	CASSLTSSYEQYF
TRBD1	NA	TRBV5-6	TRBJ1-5	TGTGCCAGCAGCTTCGGACAGGAAGATCAGCCCCAGCATTTT	CASSFGQEDQPQHF
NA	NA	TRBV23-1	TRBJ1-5	TGCGCCAGCAGTCAATCGATAAATCAGCCCCAGCATTTT	CASSQSINQPQHF
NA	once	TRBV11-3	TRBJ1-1	TGTGCCAGCAGCGCGGGTGAGGGGCGGGGATCCAACACTGAAGCTTTCTTT	CASSAGEGRGSNTEAFF
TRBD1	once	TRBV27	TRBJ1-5	TGTGCCAGCAGTTTGCGGACAGGGGACGGGGGCAATCAGCCCCAGCATTTT	CASSLRTGDGGNQPQHF
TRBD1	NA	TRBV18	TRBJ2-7	TGTGCCAGCTCAGAAGGACAGGTGATCTCCTACGAGCAGTACTTC	CASSEGQVISYEQYF
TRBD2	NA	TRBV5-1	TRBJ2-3	TGCGCCAGCAGCGGGCCTCTAGCGGCTAGCACAGATACGCAGTATTTT	CASSGPLAASTDTQYF
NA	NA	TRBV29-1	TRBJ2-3	TGCAGCGGCCTCCACACAGATACGCAGTATTTT	CSGLHTDTQYF
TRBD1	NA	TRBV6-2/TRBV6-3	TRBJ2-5	TGTGCCAGCAGCGAGGGACAGGGGAGGCAGACCCAGTACTTC	CASSEGQGRQTQYF
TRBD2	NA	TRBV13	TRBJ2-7	TGTGCCAGCAGCTTACCAGCGGGGGGGTACCTAGGCGAGCAGTACTTC	CASSLPAGGYLGEQYF
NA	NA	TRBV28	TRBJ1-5	TGTGCCAGCCGAAGCTCTCTGAATCAGCCCCAGCATTTT	CASRSSLNQPQHF
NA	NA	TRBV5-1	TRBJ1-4	TGCGCCAGCAGCTTGAGGACAGCAACTAATGAAAAACTGTTTTTT	CASSLRTATNEKLFF
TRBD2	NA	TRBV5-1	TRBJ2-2	TGCGCCAGCAGCTTGGATGGCGGGAGGGGAGTCGAATTAACCGGGGAGCTGTTTTTT	CASSLDGGRGVELTGELFF
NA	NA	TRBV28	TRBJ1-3	TGTGCCAGCAGTTTATACTTGGCGGCAGCTGGAAACACCATATATTTT	CASSLYLAAAGNTIYF
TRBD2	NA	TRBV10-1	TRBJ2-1	TGCGCCAGCAGCGCGGGGACTAGCGGGGACAATGAGCAGTTCTTC	CASSAGTSGDNEQFF
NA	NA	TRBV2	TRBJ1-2	TGTGCCAGCAGTGAACAGACCCCCCAAAACTATGGCTACACCTTC	CASSEQTPQNYGYTF
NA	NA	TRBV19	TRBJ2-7	TGTGCCAGTAGCGCCAAGGGGTTCCGGTCCTTCGAGCAGTACTTC	CASSAKGFRSFEQYF
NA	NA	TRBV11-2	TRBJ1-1	TGTGCCAGCAGCTTAGAATTGAACACTGAAGCTTTCTTT	CASSLELNTEAFF
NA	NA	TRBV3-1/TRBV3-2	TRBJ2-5	TGTGCCAGCAGCCAACGGGGAGGAGAGACCCAGTACTTC	CASSQRGGETQYF
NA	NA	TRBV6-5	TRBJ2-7	TGTGCCAGCACCTCGACGATTACCTACGAGCAGTACTTC	CASTSTITYEQYF
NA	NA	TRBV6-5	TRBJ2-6	TGTGCCAGCAGTTTGGGGGGGCACGGGGCCAACGTCCTGACTTTC	CASSLGGHGANVLTF
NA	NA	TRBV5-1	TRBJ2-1	TGCGCCAGCAGCTTTAGGCAGGGCCTGGGCAATGAGCAGTTCTTC	CASSFRQGLGNEQFF
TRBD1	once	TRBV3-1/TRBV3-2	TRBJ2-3	TGTGCCAGCAGCCAAGTTAAGCCGTCCGTCGGGACAGGGGGGACAGATACGCAGTATTTT	CASSQVKPSVGTGGTDTQYF
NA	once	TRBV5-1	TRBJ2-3	TGCGCCAGCGGGGTGTTCTCAAACACAGATACGCAGTATTTT	CASGVFSNTDTQYF
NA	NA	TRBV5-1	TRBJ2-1	TGCGCCAGCAGCTTGGAGGGTATGAATGAGCAGTTCTTC	CASSLEGMNEQFF
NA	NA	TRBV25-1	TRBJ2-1	TGTGCCAGCTTGCAGGCGGAAGCGAGAAACTCCTACAATGAGCAGTTCTTC	CASLQAEARNSYNEQFF
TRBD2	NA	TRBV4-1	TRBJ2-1	TGCGCCAGCAGCCAAAAGGGTCTAGCGGGAGTTCGGAATGAGCAGTTCTTC	CASSQKGLAGVRNEQFF